The T cell receptor (beta chain) under discussion was sequenced for a study of T cell responses to AZD1222 COVID-19 vaccine (dated by TCRdb to the early 2020s). Turning to the overall study: AZD1222 recipients with second doses at about 4 weeks or about 12 weeks were pooled, because spike-specific TCR depth and breadth did not differ between schedules. TCR sequencing covered more than 230 trial participants: approximately 200 given two doses of AZD1222 and about 26 given two doses of MenACWY control vaccine. Trial participants were enrolled into age subgroups of 18-55, 56-69 and 70-plus years, which contained 148, 28 and 57 TCR-sequenced participants, respectively. Overall study outcomes, separate from this receptor: Participants were mostly white British, with more females than males. The authors suggested clonal diversity may have been underestimated. Conclusions about previously exposed vaccinees were limited because only six or seven AZD1222 recipients were SARS-CoV-2 seropositive at baseline. The 56-69-year group was small, and its depth increase did not reach significance, likely because of low power. The vaccine-associated CD4 TCRs covered the entire spike protein, and the dominant responses fell in regions 160-218 and 743-854. Reportedly, close to half of the unique spike-specific TCRs recognized epitopes lying outside the regions that are mutated in the B.1.351 and B.1.1.7 variants. Because no day 14 peak-response samples were available, repertoires were characterized only after the peak T cell response. After two AZD1222 doses, both the breadth and the depth of spike-specific TCRs were significantly higher than at day 0 and than in MenACWY recipients.

This sample's time point label indicates: baseline before first vaccination. Vaccinee samples came from UK trials COV001 and COV002, including a single-blind randomized controlled phase 2/3 trial of AZD1222 (ChAdOx1 nCoV-19) in healthy adults. For TCRbeta chain sequencing, PBMC samples were collected from trial participants at day 0 and at day 28 after the second dose. The CDR3 regions of human TCRbeta chains were analyzed by immunosequencing. The original methods were these. TCRs in the repertoires were compared against a reference library of SARS-CoV-2-specific TCRs that had been generated with the MIRA antigen-specificity platform. Breadth meant the fraction of unique TCRs that were SARS-CoV-2-associated, whereas depth meant the fraction of total T cells that were SARS-CoV-2-associated. Each spike-specific TCR was assigned to its reactive spike region and to a CD4 or CD8 class using the MIRA data. Log10-transformed breadth and depth values were compared by one-way ANOVA with Sidak's multiple comparisons tests. In TCRdb, the immuneACCESS table is reduced to in-frame sequences with V and J assigned. These tables do not hold every clone; where another copy was compared, an unresolved V gene accounts for under half, and the others remain unexplained. V, J and clone size reflect that table, while D and trimming were determined from the DNA. Present in this sample are some 160,000 clones, 85% to 95% of which were seen just once. The ten largest clones represent approximately 1% of the sample.

Remarks on this clone: What this receptor recognizes is not known. Per-base qualities were not stored, and no clone one base away is much larger.

The germline ends are 16 bases apart after V is trimmed by 3 bases and J by 0 bases. The CDR3 goes from the cysteine to the phenylalanine over 18 residues. CDR3 DNA only is kept here, 54 bases in frame from base 1. The germline V gene sets CDR1 to SGDLS and CDR2 to YYNGEE. Sequencing was performed on peripheral blood, taken on day 0 of AZD1222 vaccination. The sequence was obtained from an adult in good health. The chain joins TRBV9 to TRBJ2-6, with no confident D gene call. The CDR3 sequence is CASSARRTDRSGANVLTF. The DNA reads TGTGCCAGCAGCGCCCGCCGGACCGATCGCTCTGGGGCCAACGTCCTGACTTTC. Reference TRBV9 and TRBJ2-6 genes cover what lies past the CDR3, so the full variable domain is DSGVTQTPKHLITATGQRVTLRCSPRSGDLSVYWYQQSLDQGLQFLIQYYNGEERAKGNILERFSAQQFPDLHSELNLSSLELGDSALYFCASSARRTDRSGANVLTFGAGSRLTVL.